This T cell receptor beta chain was obtained from a study of T cells in Graves' hyperthyroidism and ophthalmopathy. Study information: Pretreatment peripheral blood was obtained at initial diagnosis. Points from the study as a whole: Expanded thyroid clonotypes (above 0.001) were mostly also found in blood.

Ten or more counts support this clonotype. Its antigen is currently unknown. Amplification targeted TCR beta CDR3 regions from RNA transcripts. The study used the HTBI primer set for a first-round RT-PCR of the TCR CDR3. MiXCR, run by TCRdb on the multiplex PCR reads, gives a single entry per CDR3 protein. This table has roughly 350,000 distinct CDR3 sequences, more than 12% appearing once. With duration under 3 months, ophthalmopathy was active: Clinical Activity Score at least 3, NOSPECS at least 4. Diagnoses were established using clinical symptoms, serum thyroxine and TRAb, thyroid ultrasound and orbital computed tomography. The material sequenced was blood. The receptor was isolated from a woman aged 30 to 39 with Graves' ophthalmopathy.

The CDR3 coding sequence is TGTGCCACCAGCAGCCCCCAAGAGTACTACGAGCAGTACTTC. Its protein product is CATSSPQEYYEQYF. The rearrangement links TRBV15 to TRBJ2-7; D remains ambiguous. The V gene lost 3 bases and the J gene lost 3 bases, with 12 bases spanning the gap. CDR3 length equals 14 residues. Germline assignment: CDR1 LNHNV and CDR2 YYDKDF (reference sequence).